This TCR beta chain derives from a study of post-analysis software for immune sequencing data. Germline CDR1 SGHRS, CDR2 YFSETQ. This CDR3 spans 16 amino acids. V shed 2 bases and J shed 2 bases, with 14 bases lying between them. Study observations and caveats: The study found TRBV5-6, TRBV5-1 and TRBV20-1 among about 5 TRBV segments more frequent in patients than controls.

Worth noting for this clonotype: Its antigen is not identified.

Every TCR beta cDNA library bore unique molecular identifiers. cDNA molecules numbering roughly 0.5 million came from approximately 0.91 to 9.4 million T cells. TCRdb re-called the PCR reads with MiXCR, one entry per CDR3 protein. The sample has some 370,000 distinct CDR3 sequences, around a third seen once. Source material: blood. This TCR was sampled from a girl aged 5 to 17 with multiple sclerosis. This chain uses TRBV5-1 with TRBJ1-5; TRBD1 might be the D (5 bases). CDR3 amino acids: CASSLDGGDGNQPQHF. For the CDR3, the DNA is TGCGCCAGCAGCTTAGATGGGGGGGACGGCAATCAGCCCCAGCATTTT.